This TCR beta chain appears in the sequencing data of a study of blood T cell repertoires in COVID-19. About the research overall: COVID-19 samples collected from the United States, Italy and Spain covered acute and convalescent phases. T cells, B-cell-depleted T cells, or PBMCs supplied cDNA or gDNA.

Germline V gene data show CDR1 as SGHDT and CDR2 as YYEEEE. V dropped 3 bases and J dropped 5; count of bases not matched to a gene: 6. The CDR3 extends over 15 amino acids. Original processing notes: Counts of nucleated cells, estimated from reference gene primer amplification, were obtained. TCRdb's copy holds only in-frame clones and misses some; the assay was immunoSEQ multiplex PCR. Clone size and V and J calls were adopted from that table, with D and trimming inferred from the DNA. This sample has roughly 100,000 clones; 75% to 90% occur once, and the top ten carry over 10%. The chain combines TRBV5-6 with TRBJ2-1, with 9 bases aligning to TRBD1. The clonotype was recovered from a human donor in a cohort sampled during active or convalescent COVID-19. Sequences were obtained from peripheral blood. CDR3 bases: TGTGCCAGCAGCTATGAGGACAGGGGACACAATGAGCAGTTCTTC. Protein product: CASSYEDRGHNEQFF.